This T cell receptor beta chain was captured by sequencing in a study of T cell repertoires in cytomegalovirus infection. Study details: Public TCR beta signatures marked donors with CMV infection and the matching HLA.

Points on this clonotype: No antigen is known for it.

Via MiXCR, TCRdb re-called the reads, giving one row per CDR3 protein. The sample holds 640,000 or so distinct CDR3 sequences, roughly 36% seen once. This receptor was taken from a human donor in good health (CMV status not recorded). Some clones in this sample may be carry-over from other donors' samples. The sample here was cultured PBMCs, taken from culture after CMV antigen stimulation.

CDR3 protein: CASSFRTTGIAEAFF. The CDR3 DNA follows: TGTGCCAGCAGCTTCAGGACGACAGGGATCGCTGAAGCTTTCTTT. The chain combines TRBV5-4 with TRBJ1-1; 7 bases line up with TRBD1. The length of the CDR3 is 15 residues. Germline CDR1 and CDR2: SGHNT and YYREEE (reference sequence). Germline trimming cut 2 bases from V and 6 bases from J; bases unmatched to any gene: 10.